These 8 T cell receptor beta chains originate from one sample sequenced in a study of T cell responses to AZD1222 COVID-19 vaccine. Method: immunoSEQ multiplex PCR; TCRdb's copy keeps in-frame clones and lacks some. The sample carries under 95,000 clones, 70% to 90% recorded once. The sample in question was peripheral blood, obtained 28 days after the second AZD1222 dose. These receptor sequences come from an adult who received the AZD1222 COVID-19 vaccine.

V and J are TRBV3-1 (or the pseudogene TRBV3-2) and TRBJ2-3, with 10 bases lining up with TRBD2. Germline-derived CDR1 and CDR2 are LGHDT and YNNKEL (reference sequence). The CDR3 consists of 19 residues. After removal of 1 base from V and 0 bases from J, the junction contained 10 bases not matched to a gene. CDR3 region: CASSQVALAGAASTDTQYF. The CDR3 nucleotides are TGTGCCAGCAGCCAAGTAGCCCTAGCGGGGGCGGCGAGCACAGATACGCAGTATTTT.

The chain couples TRBV6-5 to TRBJ1-5, with D possibly being TRBD1 (5 bases). Trimming shortened V by 2 bases and J by 5 bases, and 10 bases separated the two germline ends. There are 14 residues in the CDR3. CDR1 is MNHEY, CDR2 SVGAGI, per germline. CDR3 sequence: CASSYDRQYQPQHF. In DNA, the CDR3 is TGTGCCAGCAGTTACGACAGACAGTATCAGCCCCAGCATTTT.

J is TRBJ1-1 and V is TRBV29-1; TRBD1 matches at 7 bases. CDR1 is SQVTM, CDR2 ANQGSEA, per germline. The CDR3 length is 12 residues. The V gene end was trimmed by 4 bases and the J gene end by 7 bases; junction bases not matched to a gene: 6. CDR3: CSVVSGQLEAFF. The CDR3 coding sequence is TGCAGCGTTGTGTCGGGACAGCTTGAAGCTTTCTTT.

The chain combines TRBV2 with TRBJ2-2; TRBD1 aligns across 7 bases. CDR1 and CDR2 (germline): SNHLY, FYNNEI. This CDR3 comprises 15 residues. Trimming at V came to 7 bases and at J to 3 bases, leaving 8 bases not matched to a gene. DNA of the CDR3: TGTGCCAGCACCCAAACAGGGGCTCACACCGGGGAGCTGTTTTTT. Translated: CASTQTGAHTGELFF.

The rearrangement uses TRBV5-6 and TRBJ1-2; 9 nucleotides match TRBD1. Trimming removed 3 bases from V and 4 bases from J; junction bases left unmatched: 13. The CDR3 spans 17 residues. Germline V lookup: CDR1 SGHDT, CDR2 YYEEEE. CDR3 amino acids: CASSSQGAEKKLYGYTF. The CDR3 nucleotides are TGTGCCAGCAGCTCACAGGGGGCTGAAAAGAAGCTCTATGGCTACACCTTC.

The chain carries TRBV6-4 and TRBJ2-5; 9 bases match TRBD1. Trimming cost V 3 bases and J 4 bases; bases outside gene matches: 0. This CDR3 region has 13 residues. The germline gives CDR1 MRHNA, CDR2 SNTAGT. The CDR3 region has the DNA TGTGCCAGCAGTGAGACAGGGGGAGAGACCCAGTACTTC. Translating gives CASSETGGETQYF.

V and J are TRBV30 and TRBJ1-6; D gene uncertain. CDR3 length equals 12 residues. Trimming pared 0 bases from V and 9 bases from J, leaving 6 bases between. Germline V gene lookup returns CDR1 GTSNPN and CDR2 SVGIG (reference sequence). CDR3 DNA: TGTGCCTGGAGTGTACTTTCTTCACCCCTCCACTTT. Amino acid sequence: CAWSVLSSPLHF.

The gene calls are TRBV5-1 and TRBJ1-2, with D tentatively TRBD1 (6 bases). The CDR3 runs 16 residues. The germline V gene has CDR1 SGHRS and CDR2 YFSETQ. V lost 3 bases and J 3 bases, leaving 18 bases between the germline ends. The CDR3 protein is CASSSRGNREDYGYTF. The CDR3 DNA reads TGCGCCAGCAGCTCCCGGGGAAACAGGGAGGACTATGGCTACACCTTC.